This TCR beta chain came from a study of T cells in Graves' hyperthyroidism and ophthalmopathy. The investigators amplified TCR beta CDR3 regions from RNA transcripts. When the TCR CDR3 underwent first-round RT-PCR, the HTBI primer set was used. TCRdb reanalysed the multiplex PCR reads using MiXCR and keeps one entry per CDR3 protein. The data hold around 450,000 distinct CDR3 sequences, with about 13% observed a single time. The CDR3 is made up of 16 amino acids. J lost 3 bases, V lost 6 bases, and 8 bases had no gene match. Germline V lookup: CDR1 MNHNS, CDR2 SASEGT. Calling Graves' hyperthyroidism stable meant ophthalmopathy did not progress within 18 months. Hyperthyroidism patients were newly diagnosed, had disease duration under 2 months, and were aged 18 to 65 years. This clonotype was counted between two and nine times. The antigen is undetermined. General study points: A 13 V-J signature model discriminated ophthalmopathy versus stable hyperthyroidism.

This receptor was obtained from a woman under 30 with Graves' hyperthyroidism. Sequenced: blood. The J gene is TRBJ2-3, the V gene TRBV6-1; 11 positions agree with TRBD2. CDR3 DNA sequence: TGTGCCAGCAGGCGTTCACTAGCGGGAGTTACAGATACGCAGTATTTT. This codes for CASRRSLAGVTDTQYF.